These 12 T cell receptor beta chains were sequenced from one sample in a study of cytotoxic CD8 clonotypes in ibrutinib-treated CLL. Assay used: immunoSEQ multiplex PCR; TCRdb lists only in-frame clones, some missing. Counted here are 150,000 to 200,000 clones, 88% occurring once; the ten biggest clones make up 3% to 3.5%. Specimen: PBMCs, collected at disease progression, from a patient treated with ibrutinib. These TCRs come from a human donor with chronic lymphocytic leukemia.

This chain uses TRBV28 with TRBJ1-4; 9 nucleotides match TRBD1. CDR3 size: 15 residues. CDR1 is MDHEN, CDR2 SYDVKM, per germline. With 6 bases clipped from V and 4 bases from J, the junction kept 6 bases outside the gene matches. The CDR3 spells CASRIQGAVNEKLFF. In DNA form, the CDR3 reads TGTGCCAGCAGGATACAGGGGGCAGTTAATGAAAAACTGTTTTTT.

V gene TRBV4-2 combines with J gene TRBJ2-3, with 8 bases aligning to TRBD2. V shed 4 bases and J 5 bases; nucleotides not matched to a gene: 14. The CDR3 totals 17 residues. Germline values: CDR1 LGHNA, CDR2 YNFKEQ. CDR3 DNA: TGTGCCAGCAGCCCTCTAACGGGGGGGAGGGCCAGAGATACGCAGTATTTT. Amino acid sequence: CASSPLTGGRARDTQYF.

This clone appeared a single time. This chain joins TRBV5-1 and TRBJ2-7; D possibly corresponds to TRBD1 (6 bases). Trimming pared 0 bases from V and 2 bases from J, leaving 12 bases between. CDR1 is SGHRS and CDR2 is YFSETQ in the germline V gene. This CDR3 spans 15 amino acids. CDR3 nucleotide sequence: TGCGCCAGCAGCTTGGCAGGGGAAGGGCCCTACGAGCAGTACTTC. Residues: CASSLAGEGPYEQYF.

This rearrangement joins TRBV4-3 to TRBJ2-3; 8 bases map to TRBD2. Germline V gene sequence: CDR1 LGHNA, CDR2 YSLEER. The trim removed 1 base at V and 6 bases at J, leaving 9 bases unmatched. The CDR3 spans 16 residues. The CDR3 nucleotides read TGCGCCAGCAGCCAAGGGGGCCGGACTAGCAGCGATACGCAGTATTTT. Its protein is CASSQGGRTSSDTQYF.

The rearrangement links TRBV7-3 to TRBJ2-1, with 8 bases aligning to TRBD2. Germline V CDR1 and CDR2: SGHTA, FQGTGA. The trim removed 4 bases at V and 5 bases at J, leaving 10 bases unmatched. The CDR3 contains 16 residues. The CDR3 nucleotides are TGTGCCAGCAGCTCCCAGCCCCGGGGACTAGACAATGAGCAGTTCTTC. Its protein is CASSSQPRGLDNEQFF.

V is TRBV9 and J is TRBJ2-3, with 11 nucleotides matching TRBD2. The germline gives CDR1 SGDLS, CDR2 YYNGEE. The trim removed 4 bases at V and 6 bases at J, leaving 13 bases unmatched. The CDR3 runs to 17 residues. The CDR3 loop is CASSISPGLAVLDTQYF. The CDR3 DNA follows: TGTGCCAGCAGCATCAGTCCGGGACTAGCGGTCCTGGATACGCAGTATTTT.

The chain joins TRBV6-1 to TRBJ2-7; D unresolved. Germline V gene data show CDR1 as MNHNS and CDR2 as SASEGT. V was clipped by 6 bases and J by 8 bases, with 11 bases between them. CDR3 size: 11 residues. The CDR3 region is CASRKESKQYF. The CDR3 DNA follows: TGTGCCAGCAGAAAGGAGAGTAAGCAGTACTTC.

The chain recombines TRBV6-5 with TRBJ1-1, with a possible D match to TRBD1 (6 bases). The V gene lost 5 bases and the J gene lost 4 bases, with 14 bases spanning the gap. This CDR3 has 14 amino acids. CDR1 is MNHEY, CDR2 SVGAGI, per germline. This CDR3 is CASSKTGHFTEAFF. CDR3 DNA: TGTGCCAGCAGTAAAACGGGACACTTCACTGAAGCTTTCTTT.

The V gene is TRBV19, the J gene TRBJ2-4; tentatively, D is TRBD1 (6 bases). Per germline, CDR1 LNHDA and CDR2 SQIVND (reference sequence). The CDR3 consists of 20 residues. The germline V and J ends were trimmed by 6 bases and 0 bases, with 27 bases remaining between them. CDR3 DNA: TGTGCCAGTAGCCTACCTCCCAGGGGCTCCAAGCCATTAGCCAAAAACATTCAGTACTTC. As protein: CASSLPPRGSKPLAKNIQYF.

This sequence joins TRBV28 and TRBJ2-7, with a tentative D call TRBD1 (6 bases). The CDR3 runs 12 residues. CDR1 and CDR2 from the germline V gene are MDHEN and SYDVKM. The V gene lost 5 bases and the J gene lost 6 bases, with 11 bases spanning the gap. In DNA form, the CDR3 reads TGTGCCAGCAGTGTAAACAGGGTCGAGCAGTACTTC. Its protein product is CASSVNRVEQYF.

This chain links TRBV7-7 with TRBJ2-7; 12 bases match TRBD2. Germline V gene lookup returns CDR1 SSHAT and CDR2 FNYEAQ (reference sequence). V lost 5 bases, J lost 0 bases, and 8 bases stayed unmatched. This CDR3 is 17 amino acids long. The CDR3 bases are TGTGCCAGCAGCCCCGTCCTAGCGGGAGGGAGCTCCTACGAGCAGTACTTC. This gives the protein CASSPVLAGGSSYEQYF.

V and J are TRBV5-1 and TRBJ2-7, with D tentatively TRBD2 (6 bases). In germline, CDR1 is SGHRS, CDR2 YFSETQ. Trimming removed 3 bases from V and 6 bases from J, with 19 bases in between. The CDR3 runs to 15 residues. The CDR3 region has the DNA TGCGCCAGCAGCTCAAACTCCGGGACTCCCTCCGAGCAGTACTTC. Amino acid sequence: CASSSNSGTPSEQYF.